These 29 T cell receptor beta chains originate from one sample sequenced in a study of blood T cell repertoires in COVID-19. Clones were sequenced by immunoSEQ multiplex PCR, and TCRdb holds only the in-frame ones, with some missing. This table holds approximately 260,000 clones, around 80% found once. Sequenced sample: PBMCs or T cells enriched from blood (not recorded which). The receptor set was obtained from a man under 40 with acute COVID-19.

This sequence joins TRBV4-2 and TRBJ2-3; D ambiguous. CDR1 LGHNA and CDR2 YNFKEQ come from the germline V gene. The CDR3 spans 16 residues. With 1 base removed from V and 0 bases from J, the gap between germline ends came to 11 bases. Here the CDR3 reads CASSQGAGSSTDTQYF. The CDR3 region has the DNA TGTGCCAGCAGCCAAGGGGCAGGCTCTAGCACAGATACGCAGTATTTT.

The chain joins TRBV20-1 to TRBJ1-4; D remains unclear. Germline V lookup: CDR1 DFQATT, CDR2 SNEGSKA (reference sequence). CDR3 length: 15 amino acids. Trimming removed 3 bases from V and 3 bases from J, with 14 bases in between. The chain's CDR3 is CSASGGFTANEKLFF. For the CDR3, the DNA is TGCAGTGCTAGTGGAGGGTTCACGGCTAATGAAAAACTGTTTTTT.

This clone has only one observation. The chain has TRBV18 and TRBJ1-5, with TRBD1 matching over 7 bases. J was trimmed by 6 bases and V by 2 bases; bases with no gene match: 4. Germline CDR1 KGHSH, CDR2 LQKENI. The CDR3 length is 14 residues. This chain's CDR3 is CASSPGQEGQPQHF. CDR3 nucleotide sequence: TGTGCCAGCTCACCAGGACAGGAGGGTCAGCCCCAGCATTTT.

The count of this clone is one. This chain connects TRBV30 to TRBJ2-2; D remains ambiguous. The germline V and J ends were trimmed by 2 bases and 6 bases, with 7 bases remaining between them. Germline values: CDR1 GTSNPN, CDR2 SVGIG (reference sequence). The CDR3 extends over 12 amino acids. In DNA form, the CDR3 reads TGTGCCTGGAGTTCAGGTCCCGGGGAGCTGTTTTTT. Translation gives CAWSSGPGELFF.

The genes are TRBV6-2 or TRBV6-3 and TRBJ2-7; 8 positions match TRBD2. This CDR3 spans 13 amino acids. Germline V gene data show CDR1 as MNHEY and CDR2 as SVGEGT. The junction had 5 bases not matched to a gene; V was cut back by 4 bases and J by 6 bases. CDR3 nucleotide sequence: TGTGCCAGCAGTTCTGGCGGGGGGCGCGAGCAGTACGTC. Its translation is CASSSGGGREQYV.

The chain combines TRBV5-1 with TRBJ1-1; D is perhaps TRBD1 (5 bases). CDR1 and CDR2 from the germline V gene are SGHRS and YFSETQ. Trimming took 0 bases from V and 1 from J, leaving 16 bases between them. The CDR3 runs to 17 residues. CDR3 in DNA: TGCGCCAGCAGCTTGGCGGGGGTCCTACCTAAGAACACTGAAGCTTTCTTT. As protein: CASSLAGVLPKNTEAFF.

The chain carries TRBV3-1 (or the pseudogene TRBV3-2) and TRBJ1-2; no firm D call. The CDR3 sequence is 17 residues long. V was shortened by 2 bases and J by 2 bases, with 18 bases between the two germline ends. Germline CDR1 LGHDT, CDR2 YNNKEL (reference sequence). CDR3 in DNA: TGTGCCAGCAGCCAAAATCATGTCAGGACGGGGAACTATGGCTACACCTTC. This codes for CASSQNHVRTGNYGYTF.

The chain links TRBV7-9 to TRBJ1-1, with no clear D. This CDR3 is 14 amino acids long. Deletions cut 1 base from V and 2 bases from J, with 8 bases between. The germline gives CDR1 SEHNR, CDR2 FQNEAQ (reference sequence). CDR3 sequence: CASSLDAGNTEAFF. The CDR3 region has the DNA TGTGCCAGCAGCTTAGACGCGGGAAACACTGAAGCTTTCTTT.

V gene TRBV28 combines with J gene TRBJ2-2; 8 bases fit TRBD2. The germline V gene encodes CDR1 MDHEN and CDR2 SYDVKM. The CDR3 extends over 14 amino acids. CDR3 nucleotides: TGTGCGTCGGCGGGGGGTTCTAGAACCGGGGAGCTGTTTTTT. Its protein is CASAGGSRTGELFF.

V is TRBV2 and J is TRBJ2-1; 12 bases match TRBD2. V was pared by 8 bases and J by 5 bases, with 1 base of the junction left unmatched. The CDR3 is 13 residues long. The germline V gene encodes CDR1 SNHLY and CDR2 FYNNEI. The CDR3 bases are TGTGCCAGCCGGACTAGCGGGAACAATGAGCAGTTCTTC. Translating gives CASRTSGNNEQFF.

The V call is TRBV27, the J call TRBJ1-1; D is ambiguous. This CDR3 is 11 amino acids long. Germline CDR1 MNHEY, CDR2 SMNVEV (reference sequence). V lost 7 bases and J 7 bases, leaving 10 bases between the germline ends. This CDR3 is CASTMGDEAFF. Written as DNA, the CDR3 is TGTGCCAGCACCATGGGCGATGAAGCTTTCTTT.

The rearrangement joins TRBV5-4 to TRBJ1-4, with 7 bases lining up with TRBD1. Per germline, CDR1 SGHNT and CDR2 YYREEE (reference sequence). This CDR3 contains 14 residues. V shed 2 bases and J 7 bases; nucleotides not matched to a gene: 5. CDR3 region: CASSFGRGTEKLFF. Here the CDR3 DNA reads TGTGCCAGCAGCTTTGGCAGGGGGACTGAAAAACTGTTTTTT. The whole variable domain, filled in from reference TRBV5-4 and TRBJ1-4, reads ETGVTQSPTHLIKTRGQQVTLRCSSQSGHNTVSWYQQALGQGPQFIFQYYREEENGRGNFPPRFSGLQFPNYSSELNVNALELDDSALYLCASSFGRGTEKLFFGSGTQLSVL.

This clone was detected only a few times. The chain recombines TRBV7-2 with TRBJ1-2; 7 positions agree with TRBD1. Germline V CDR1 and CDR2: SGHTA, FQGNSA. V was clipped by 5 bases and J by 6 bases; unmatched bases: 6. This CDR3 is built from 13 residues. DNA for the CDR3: TGTGCCAGCAGCAAGACAGGGCCCAATGGCTACACCTTC. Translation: CASSKTGPNGYTF.

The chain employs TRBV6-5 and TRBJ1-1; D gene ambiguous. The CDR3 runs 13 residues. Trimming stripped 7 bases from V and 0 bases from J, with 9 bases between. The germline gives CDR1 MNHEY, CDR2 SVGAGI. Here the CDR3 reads CASTLVLNTEAFF. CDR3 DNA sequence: TGTGCCAGCACCCTAGTTCTGAACACTGAAGCTTTCTTT.

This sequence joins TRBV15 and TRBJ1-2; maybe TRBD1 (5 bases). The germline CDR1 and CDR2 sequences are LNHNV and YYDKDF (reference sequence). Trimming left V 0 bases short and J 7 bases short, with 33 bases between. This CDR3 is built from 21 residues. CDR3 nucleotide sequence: TGTGCCACCAGCAGAGATCCCTCGCGGGGGACCTTAGGCGGCCGGGGTTTTGGCTACACCTTC. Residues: CATSRDPSRGTLGGRGFGYTF. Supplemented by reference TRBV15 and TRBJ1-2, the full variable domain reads DAMVIQNPRYQVTQFGKPVTLSCSQTLNHNVMYWYQQKSSQAPKLLFHYYDKDFNNEADTPDNFQSRRPNTSFCFLDIRSPGLGDTAMYLCATSRDPSRGTLGGRGFGYTFGSGTRLTVV.

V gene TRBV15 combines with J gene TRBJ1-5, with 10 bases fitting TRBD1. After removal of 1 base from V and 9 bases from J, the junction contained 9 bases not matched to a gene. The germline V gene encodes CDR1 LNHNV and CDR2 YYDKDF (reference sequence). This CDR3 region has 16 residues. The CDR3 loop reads CATSRGGTGAPGPQHF. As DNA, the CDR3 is TGTGCCACCAGCAGAGGGGGGACAGGGGCTCCGGGGCCCCAGCATTTT. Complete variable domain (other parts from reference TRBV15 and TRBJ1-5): DAMVIQNPRYQVTQFGKPVTLSCSQTLNHNVMYWYQQKSSQAPKLLFHYYDKDFNNEADTPDNFQSRRPNTSFCFLDIRSPGLGDTAMYLCATSRGGTGAPGPQHFGDGTRLSIL.

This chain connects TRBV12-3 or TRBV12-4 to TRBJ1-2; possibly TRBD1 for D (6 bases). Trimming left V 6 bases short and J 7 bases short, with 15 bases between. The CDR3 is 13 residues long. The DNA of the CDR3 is TGTGCCAGCAGCCCCCGGGACATACTTGGCTACACCTTC. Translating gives CASSPRDILGYTF.

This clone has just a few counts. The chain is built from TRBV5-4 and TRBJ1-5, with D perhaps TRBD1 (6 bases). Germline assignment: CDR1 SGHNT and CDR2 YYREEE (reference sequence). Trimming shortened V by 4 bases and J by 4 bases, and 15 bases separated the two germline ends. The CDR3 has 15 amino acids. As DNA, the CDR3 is TGTGCCAGCAGCCAGGGATTAGACAGGAATCAGCCCCAGCATTTT. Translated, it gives CASSQGLDRNQPQHF. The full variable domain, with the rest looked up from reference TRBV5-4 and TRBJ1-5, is ETGVTQSPTHLIKTRGQQVTLRCSSQSGHNTVSWYQQALGQGPQFIFQYYREEENGRGNFPPRFSGLQFPNYSSELNVNALELDDSALYLCASSQGLDRNQPQHFGDGTRLSIL.

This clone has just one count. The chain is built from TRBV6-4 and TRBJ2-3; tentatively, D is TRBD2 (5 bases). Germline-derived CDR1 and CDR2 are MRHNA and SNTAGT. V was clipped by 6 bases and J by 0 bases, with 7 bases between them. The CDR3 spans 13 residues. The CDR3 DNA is TGTGCCAGCAGACGGACTAGCACAGATACGCAGTATTTT. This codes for CASRRTSTDTQYF.

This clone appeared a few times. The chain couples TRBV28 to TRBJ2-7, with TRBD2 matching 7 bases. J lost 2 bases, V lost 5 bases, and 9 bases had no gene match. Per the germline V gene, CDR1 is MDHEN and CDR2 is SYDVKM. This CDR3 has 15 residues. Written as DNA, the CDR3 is TGTGCCAGCAGTCCGGGGGGAGGAATAACCTACGAGCAGTACGTC. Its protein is CASSPGGGITYEQYV.

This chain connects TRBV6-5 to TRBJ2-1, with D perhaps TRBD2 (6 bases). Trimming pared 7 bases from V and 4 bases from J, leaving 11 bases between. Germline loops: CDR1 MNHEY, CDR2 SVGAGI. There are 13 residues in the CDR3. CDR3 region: CASNSGDYNEQFF. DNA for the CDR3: TGTGCCAGCAATAGCGGAGATTACAATGAGCAGTTCTTC.

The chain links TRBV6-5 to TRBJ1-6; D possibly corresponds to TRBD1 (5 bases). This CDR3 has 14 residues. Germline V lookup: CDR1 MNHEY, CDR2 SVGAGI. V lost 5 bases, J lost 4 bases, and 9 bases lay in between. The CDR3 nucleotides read TGTGCCAGCAGTCTTCAGGGTTATAATTCACCCCTCCACTTT. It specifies CASSLQGYNSPLHF.

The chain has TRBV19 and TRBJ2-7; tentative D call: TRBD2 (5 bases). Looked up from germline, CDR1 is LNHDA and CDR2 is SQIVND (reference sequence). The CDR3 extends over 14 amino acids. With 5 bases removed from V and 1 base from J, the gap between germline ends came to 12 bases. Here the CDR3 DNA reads TGTGCCAGTAGTGAAACCGGGAAATCCTACGAGCAGTACGTC. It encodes CASSETGKSYEQYV.

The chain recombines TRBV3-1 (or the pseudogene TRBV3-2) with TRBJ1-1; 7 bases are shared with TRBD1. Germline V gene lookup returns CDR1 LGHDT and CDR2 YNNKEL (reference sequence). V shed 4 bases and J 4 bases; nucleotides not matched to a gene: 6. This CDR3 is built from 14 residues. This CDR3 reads CASSPQTGSTEAFF. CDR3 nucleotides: TGTGCCAGCAGCCCCCAGACAGGGAGCACTGAAGCTTTCTTT.

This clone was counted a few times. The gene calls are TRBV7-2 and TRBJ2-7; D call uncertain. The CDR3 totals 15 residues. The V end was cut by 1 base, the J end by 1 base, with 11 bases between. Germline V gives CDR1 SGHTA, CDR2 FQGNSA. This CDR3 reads CASSLGSSMSYEQYV. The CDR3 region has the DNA TGTGCCAGCAGCTTAGGTAGTAGTATGTCCTACGAGCAGTACGTC.

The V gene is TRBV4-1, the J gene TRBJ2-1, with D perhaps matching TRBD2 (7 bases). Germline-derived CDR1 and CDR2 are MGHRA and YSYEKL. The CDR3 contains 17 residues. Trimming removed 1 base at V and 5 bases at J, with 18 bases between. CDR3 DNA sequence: TGCGCCAGCAGCCAAGCACCACAGGGCAGCGGGAACAATGAGCAGTTCTTC. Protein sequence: CASSQAPQGSGNNEQFF.

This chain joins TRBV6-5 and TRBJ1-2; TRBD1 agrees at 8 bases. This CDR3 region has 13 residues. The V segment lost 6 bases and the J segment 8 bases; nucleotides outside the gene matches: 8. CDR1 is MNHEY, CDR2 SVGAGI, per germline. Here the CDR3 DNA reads TGTGCCAGCAGAACTCAGGGGGCGAGCGGCTACACCTTC. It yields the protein CASRTQGASGYTF.

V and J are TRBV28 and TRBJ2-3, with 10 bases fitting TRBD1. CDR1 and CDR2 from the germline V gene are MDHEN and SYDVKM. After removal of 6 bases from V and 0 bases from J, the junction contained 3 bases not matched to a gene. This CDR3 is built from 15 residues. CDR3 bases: TGTGCCAGCAGGACAGGGGGCACTAGCACAGATACGCAGTATTTT. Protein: CASRTGGTSTDTQYF.

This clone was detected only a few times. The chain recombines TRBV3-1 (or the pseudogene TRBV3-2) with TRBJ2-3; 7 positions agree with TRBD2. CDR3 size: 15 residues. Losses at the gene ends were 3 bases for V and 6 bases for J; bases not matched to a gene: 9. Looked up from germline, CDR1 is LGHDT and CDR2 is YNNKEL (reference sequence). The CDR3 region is CASSQSASGVDTQYF. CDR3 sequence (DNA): TGTGCCAGCAGCCAGTCGGCTAGCGGAGTTGATACGCAGTATTTT.